These 2 T cell receptor beta chains share one sample of origin, sequenced in a study of a mutant IDH1 vaccine in newly diagnosed glioma. Profiling relied on immunoSEQ multiplex PCR, and the TCRdb table lists in-frame clones only, not all of them. The sample lists around 100,000 clones, roughly nine tenths occurring once. These receptors are not linked to any known antigen. Documented time point: week 11, during vaccination. A 20-mer mutant IDH1 peptide at 300 ug was injected subcutaneously with topical imiquimod. The sequenced sample was PBMCs, obtained from a glioma patient whose treatment included an IDH1 peptide vaccine. Receptors originate from a woman aged 45-59 years with glioma.

The rearrangement joins TRBV7-9 to TRBJ2-7, with 8 bases matching TRBD2. Per germline, CDR1 SEHNR and CDR2 FQNEAQ (reference sequence). CDR3 length: 15 residues. Losses at the gene ends were 4 bases for V and 2 bases for J; bases not matched to a gene: 7. The CDR3 loop is CASSSLAGSTYEQYF. In DNA, the CDR3 is TGTGCCAGCAGCTCCTTAGCGGGAAGCACCTACGAGCAGTACTTC.

The chain couples TRBV19 to TRBJ2-4, with 8 bases lining up with TRBD1. There are 13 residues in the CDR3. Losses at the gene ends were 7 bases for V and 6 bases for J; bases not matched to a gene: 5. Looked up from germline, CDR1 is LNHDA and CDR2 is SQIVND (reference sequence). The DNA for the CDR3 is TGTGCCAGTAACCCTGACAGGGGAAACATTCAGTACTTC. Translated, it gives CASNPDRGNIQYF.